This T cell receptor (beta chain) was sequenced in a study of blood T cell repertoires in COVID-19. Looking at the study overall: From T cells, B-cell-depleted T cells, or PBMCs came the material, which was cDNA or gDNA.

In the original analysis: Amplification with reference gene primers provided the estimates of nucleated cell counts. Produced via immunoSEQ multiplex PCR; TCRdb's table is partial and in-frame only. V, J and clone size reflect that table, while D and trimming were determined from the DNA. Seen here are 320,000 or so clones, over 75% observed once, and the top ten hold roughly 1%. Germline V gene sequence: CDR1 LNHDA, CDR2 SQIVND (reference sequence). This CDR3 has 15 amino acids. V was clipped by 2 bases and J by 4 bases, with 11 bases between them. Recruitment covered about two dozen US areas and drew participants whose ages spanned roughly 18 to 100 years.

This chain joins TRBV19 and TRBJ2-2; tentatively, D is TRBD2 (6 bases). Specimen: PBMCs or T cells enriched from blood (not recorded which). The TCR originated in a woman in her twenties or thirties who had recovered from COVID-19. Here the CDR3 DNA reads TGTGCCAGTAGTATAAGGAGGGTTGGCACCGGGGAGCTGTTTTTT. Protein sequence: CASSIRRVGTGELFF.